This TCR beta chain was profiled in a study of CD8 T cells in acute hepatitis C reinfection. Points from the study as a whole: One of thirteen outcome-independent public clonotypes used V04-02/J02-02. CDR3 sequences shared with other epitopes were rare. TRBV04 and TRBV06 were preferentially used in all groups, not explained by naive pool overrepresentation.

Worth noting for this clone: Its matching antigen is unknown.

Specified time point: naive CD8 control sorted from an acute-time-point sample. People who inject drugs in the Montreal Hepatitis C Cohort were donors. With 2 bases clipped from V and 4 bases from J, the junction kept 4 bases outside the gene matches. Germline V gene sequence: CDR1 MGHRA, CDR2 YSYEKL. The CDR3 has 14 amino acids. Assay used: immunoSEQ multiplex PCR; TCRdb lists only in-frame clones, some missing. Seen here are tens of thousands of clones, over 75% observed once, and the top ten hold over 9.5%. The source material was naive CD8+ T cells from PBMCs. The receptor comes from a young woman who spontaneously cleared hepatitis C infection. The chain uses TRBV4-1 and TRBJ2-5; TRBD2 matches 7 bases. The CDR3 DNA reads TGCGCCAGCAGCCAAACGGGGGAGGGAGAGACCCAGTACTTC. This gives the protein CASSQTGEGETQYF.